A single sample is the source of the 21 T cell receptor beta chains below, sequenced in a study of shared clonotypes between healthy human individuals. Selected positively for CCR7 and CD45RO-negative, naive CD8 cells excluded terminally differentiated effector memory CD45RA+ cells. TCRdb's copy holds only in-frame clones and misses some; the assay was immunoSEQ multiplex PCR. The sample carries roughly 2,000,000 clones, around 93% recorded once. Sequencing was done on a sample of naive CD8+ T cells from PBMCs. The receptors shown here come from a man between 18 and 35 years old in good health. Some clones in this sample may be carry-over from other donors' samples.

V is TRBV2 and J is TRBJ2-1; TRBD2 matches 8 bases. The germline V gene encodes CDR1 SNHLY and CDR2 FYNNEI. The CDR3 is made up of 15 amino acids. V shed 8 bases, J shed 6 bases, and the junction held 12 bases outside the gene matches. CDR3: CASGLSGEGPNEQFF. In nucleotides, the CDR3 is TGTGCCAGCGGTCTTAGCGGGGAGGGCCCCAATGAGCAGTTCTTC.

The chain is built from TRBV11-3 and TRBJ2-7; tentatively, D is TRBD2 (5 bases). The CDR3 loop spans 16 amino acids. In germline, CDR1 is SGHNT, CDR2 YENEEA. Trimming left V 2 bases short and J 3 bases short, with 17 bases between. The CDR3 protein is CASSLSSWAGFYEQYF. In DNA form, the CDR3 reads TGTGCCAGCAGCTTAAGTAGTTGGGCGGGCTTCTACGAGCAGTACTTC.

V gene TRBV29-1 combines with J gene TRBJ2-7; TRBD1 matches at 10 bases. CDR1 SQVTM and CDR2 ANQGSEA come from the germline V gene. The length of the CDR3 is 15 residues. The trim removed 6 bases at V and 2 bases at J, leaving 10 bases unmatched. As DNA, the CDR3 is TGCAGCGTCGACACCGGGACAGGGGCAACCTACGAGCAGTACTTC. Amino acids: CSVDTGTGATYEQYF.

This chain uses TRBV7-3 with TRBJ2-1, with D tentatively TRBD1 (5 bases). Germline V gene sequence: CDR1 SGHTA, CDR2 FQGTGA. The V end lost 5 bases, the J end lost 4 bases, and 21 bases lay between the germline ends. CDR3 length: 17 amino acids. The CDR3, as DNA: TGTGCCAGCAGCCCCGCGCCGGCAGGGCCCTCGTACAATGAGCAGTTCTTC. Translation gives CASSPAPAGPSYNEQFF.

CDR3 region: CASSLERQGYGYTF. In DNA form, the CDR3 reads TGTGCCAGCAGCTTAGAGCGGCAGGGGTATGGCTACACCTTC. The chain recombines TRBV7-9 with TRBJ1-2, with a tentative D call TRBD1 (6 bases). This CDR3 has 14 residues. CDR1 and CDR2 from the germline V gene are SEHNR and FQNEAQ (reference sequence). The V and J ends lost 1 base and 5 bases respectively, with 11 bases between them.

CDR3: CASSKVNGLSLRGNTIYF. CDR3 nucleotide sequence: TGTGCCAGTAGTAAGGTCAACGGACTCTCCCTCAGAGGAAACACCATATATTTT. V usage is TRBV19 and J usage is TRBJ1-3; D unclear. The CDR3 totals 18 residues. Per the germline V gene, CDR1 is LNHDA and CDR2 is SQIVND (reference sequence). Trimming shortened V by 4 bases and J by 4 bases, and 23 bases separated the two germline ends.

DNA of the CDR3: TGTGCCACCTTGGACAGGCACGGCACTGAAGCTTTCTTT. This encodes CATLDRHGTEAFF. V is TRBV10-3 and J is TRBJ1-1; 7 bases align to TRBD1. Trimming removed 10 bases from V and 4 bases from J; junction bases left unmatched: 9. Germline V gives CDR1 ENHRY, CDR2 SYGVKD. The CDR3 is 13 residues long.

The J gene is TRBJ1-5, the V gene TRBV10-1; a weak D match, TRBD1 (5 bases). Trimming removed 7 bases at V and 3 bases at J, with 13 bases between. Germline V lookup: CDR1 WNHNN, CDR2 SYGVQD (reference sequence). CDR3 length: 14 amino acids. For the CDR3, the DNA is TGCGCCAGCACGCCCGGGGCTGACAATCAGCCCCAGCATTTT. The encoded protein is CASTPGADNQPQHF.

The genes are TRBV4-1 and TRBJ1-1; TRBD1 aligns across 8 bases. With V trimmed by 5 bases and J by 0 bases, 5 bases remained unmatched. Per germline, CDR1 MGHRA and CDR2 YSYEKL. The CDR3 consists of 15 residues. The CDR3 loop is CASSVTTGVNTEAFF. As DNA, the CDR3 is TGCGCCAGCAGCGTAACGACAGGGGTGAACACTGAAGCTTTCTTT.

This chain uses TRBV5-1 with TRBJ2-7; 8 bases fit TRBD1. After removal of 2 bases from V and 2 bases from J, the junction contained 12 bases not matched to a gene. CDR1 is SGHRS, CDR2 YFSETQ, per germline. The CDR3 is 17 residues long. CDR3 bases: TGCGCCAGCAGCTTTTCACAGGGGGTCGGTACCCCCTACGAGCAGTACTTC. Its protein is CASSFSQGVGTPYEQYF.

This clone was observed once. The chain uses TRBV5-1 and TRBJ1-1, with D uncertain. In germline, CDR1 is SGHRS, CDR2 YFSETQ. The CDR3 is 13 residues long. V lost 4 bases, J lost 4 bases, and 11 bases lay in between. In DNA form, the CDR3 reads TGCGCCAGCAGCATGGACGGATTCACTGAAGCTTTCTTT. Its protein is CASSMDGFTEAFF.

The CDR3 is CASSLVSGFNEQFF. DNA of the CDR3: TGTGCCAGCAGCTTAGTCTCAGGGTTCAATGAGCAGTTCTTC. This chain links TRBV7-9 with TRBJ2-1; a possible D gene is TRBD1 (5 bases). The V end lost 1 base, the J end lost 6 bases, and 10 bases lay between the germline ends. The CDR3 is made up of 14 amino acids. Germline V gene data show CDR1 as SEHNR and CDR2 as FQNEAQ (reference sequence).

The genes are TRBV5-1 and TRBJ2-2; TRBD2 might be the D (5 bases). Trimming took 1 base from V and 1 from J, leaving 14 bases between them. The CDR3 runs to 17 residues. In germline, CDR1 is SGHRS, CDR2 YFSETQ. CDR3 region: CASSLMARDRNTGELFF. DNA of the CDR3: TGCGCCAGCAGCTTGATGGCCCGGGATCGGAACACCGGGGAGCTGTTTTTT.

The chain is built from TRBV2 and TRBJ2-1, with D tentatively TRBD1 (5 bases). CDR3 length equals 12 residues. The V end was cut by 7 bases, the J end by 10 bases, with 14 bases between. Germline V gives CDR1 SNHLY, CDR2 FYNNEI. The CDR3 loop reads CASITGPREQFF. In nucleotides, the CDR3 is TGTGCCAGCATTACAGGCCCTCGGGAGCAGTTCTTC.

The rearrangement links TRBV6-4 to TRBJ2-2; D ambiguous. Germline CDR1 reads MRHNA; CDR2 reads SNTAGT. This CDR3 has 14 residues. V lost 4 bases to trimming and J lost 5 bases, with 11 bases between them. The CDR3, as DNA: TGTGCCAGCAGTGTCTTAGCTGGAACCGGGGAGCTGTTTTTT. This encodes CASSVLAGTGELFF.

The rearrangement uses TRBV7-2 and TRBJ2-7; D uncertain. The CDR3 covers 12 residues. From germline, CDR1 is SGHTA and CDR2 FQGNSA. Trimming removed 4 bases at V and 2 bases at J, with 6 bases between. CDR3 amino acids: CASSSPPYEQYF. CDR3 in DNA: TGTGCCAGCAGCTCCCCCCCCTACGAGCAGTACTTC.

This sequence joins TRBV7-9 and TRBJ2-1; D gene uncertain. Deletions cut 5 bases from V and 6 bases from J, with 11 bases between. Per the germline V gene, CDR1 is SEHNR and CDR2 is FQNEAQ (reference sequence). CDR3 size: 13 residues. The CDR3 bases are TGTGCCAGCAGCGGGTTGGGGATCAATGAGCAGTTCTTC. It codes for CASSGLGINEQFF.

This clone was found once. CDR3 nucleotides: TGCGCCAGCAGCCAATCGGGACTAGCGCCATGGAATGAGCAGTTCTTC. This gives the protein CASSQSGLAPWNEQFF. The chain couples TRBV4-3 to TRBJ2-1, with TRBD2 identical over 10 bases. Germline CDR1 reads LGHNA; CDR2 reads YSLEER. J lost 7 bases, V lost 2 bases, and 8 bases had no gene match. The CDR3 is made up of 16 amino acids.

This clone was detected once. This chain connects TRBV28 to TRBJ2-5, with 8 bases matching TRBD1. The CDR3 has 19 amino acids. J lost 5 bases, V lost 8 bases, and 25 bases had no gene match. The germline CDR1 and CDR2 sequences are MDHEN and SYDVKM. CDR3 region: CASDLWGTRTGSPSETQYF. The CDR3 nucleotides read TGTGCCAGCGACCTTTGGGGAACTCGGACAGGGTCCCCTTCGGAGACCCAGTACTTC.

The gene calls are TRBV9 and TRBJ2-2; 7 nucleotides match TRBD1. CDR1 and CDR2 from the germline V gene are SGDLS and YYNGEE. CDR3 size: 15 residues. Germline trimming cut 3 bases from V and 6 bases from J; bases unmatched to any gene: 8. The CDR3 DNA follows: TGTGCCAGCAGCGCCCCGAGGGGGCCGGCCGGGGAGCTGTTTTTT. Protein product: CASSAPRGPAGELFF.

The chain employs TRBV9 and TRBJ2-1, with D perhaps TRBD2 (6 bases). CDR3 length equals 15 residues. The germline V gene has CDR1 SGDLS and CDR2 YYNGEE. Trimming stripped 5 bases from V and 4 bases from J, with 16 bases between. The DNA of the CDR3 is TGTGCCAGCAGTGGTAGCCAGACTAGATACAATGAGCAGTTCTTC. It yields the protein CASSGSQTRYNEQFF. Drawing the rest from reference TRBV9 and TRBJ2-1, the complete variable domain is DSGVTQTPKHLITATGQRVTLRCSPRSGDLSVYWYQQSLDQGLQFLIQYYNGEERAKGNILERFSAQQFPDLHSELNLSSLELGDSALYFCASSGSQTRYNEQFFGPGTRLTVL.